This T cell receptor beta chain was documented in a study of T cell repertoires in aging, cancer and after chemotherapy. Broader study findings: The repertoire data cannot show anything about immunological memory following chemotherapy.

TRB rearrangements spanning V, D and J were amplified using mixed TRB-A/B primers. TCRdb reprocessed the multiplex PCR reads via MiXCR and lists one record per CDR3 protein. The table lists approximately 1,300 distinct CDR3 sequences, around 21% of them singletons. The CDR3 has 13 residues. V gave up 11 bases and J gave up 1 base; unmatched junction bases: 7. Germline lookup yields CDR1 SGHTA and CDR2 FQGNSA. With regard to this clonotype: The target antigen is unknown.

Amplification of TCR beta used genomic DNA extracted from peripheral blood. The chain links TRBV7-2 to TRBJ1-1; 7 bases map to TRBD1. Sequencing was performed on blood. The TCR was taken from a human donor with a solid tumor. The CDR3 reads CAVYRGPNTEAFF. CDR3 coding DNA: TGTGCCGTATACAGGGGTCCGAACACTGAAGCTTTCTTT.